This TCR beta chain emerged from a study of blood T cell repertoires in COVID-19. Study context: Acute and convalescent COVID-19 specimens originated in the United States, Italy and Spain. Sources were T cells, B-cell-depleted T cells, or PBMCs; the material itself was cDNA or gDNA.

CDR1 and CDR2 (germline): SGDLS, YYNGEE. The CDR3 is made up of 17 amino acids. The V gene end was trimmed by 3 bases and the J gene end by 3 bases; junction bases not matched to a gene: 12. Per the original data handling: Nucleated cell counts were estimated from reference gene primer amplification. Only in-frame clones appear in the TCRdb table, and some are missing; sequencing was by immunoSEQ multiplex PCR. V and J calls and clone size are copied from that table; D and trimming were computed from the DNA. The sample holds under 350,000 clones; around four fifths are singletons and the top ten take over 4.5%.

V usage is TRBV9 and J usage is TRBJ2-3; 8 positions match TRBD2. Specimen: peripheral blood. The receptor was derived from a man in his sixties who had recovered from COVID-19. CDR3 loop: CASSGRSGGVGTDTQYF. CDR3 in DNA: TGTGCCAGCAGCGGACGAAGCGGGGGCGTGGGAACAGATACGCAGTATTTT.